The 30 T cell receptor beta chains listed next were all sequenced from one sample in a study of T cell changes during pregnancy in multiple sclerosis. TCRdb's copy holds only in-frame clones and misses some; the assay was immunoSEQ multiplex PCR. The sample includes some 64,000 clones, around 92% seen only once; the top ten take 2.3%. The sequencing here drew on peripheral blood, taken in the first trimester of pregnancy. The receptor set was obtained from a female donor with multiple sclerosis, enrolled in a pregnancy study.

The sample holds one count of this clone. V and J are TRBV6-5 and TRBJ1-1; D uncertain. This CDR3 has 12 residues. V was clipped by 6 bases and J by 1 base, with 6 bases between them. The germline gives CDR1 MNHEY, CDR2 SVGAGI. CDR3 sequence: CASSRRNTEAFF. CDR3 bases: TGTGCCAGCAGCCGGAGGAACACTGAAGCTTTCTTT.

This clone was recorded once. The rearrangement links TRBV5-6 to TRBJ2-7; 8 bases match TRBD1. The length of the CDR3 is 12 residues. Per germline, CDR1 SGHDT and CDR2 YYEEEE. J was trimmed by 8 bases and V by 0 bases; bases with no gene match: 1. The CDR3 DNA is TGTGCCAGCAGCTTGGCAGGGGGCCAGCAGTACTTC. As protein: CASSLAGGQQYF.

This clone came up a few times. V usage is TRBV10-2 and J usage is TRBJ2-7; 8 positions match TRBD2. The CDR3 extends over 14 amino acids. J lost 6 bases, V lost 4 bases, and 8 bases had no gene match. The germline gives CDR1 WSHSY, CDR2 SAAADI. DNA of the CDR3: TGCGCCAGCAGTGTCGGGGGGGGTGCCCGCGAGCAGTACTTC. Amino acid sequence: CASSVGGGAREQYF.

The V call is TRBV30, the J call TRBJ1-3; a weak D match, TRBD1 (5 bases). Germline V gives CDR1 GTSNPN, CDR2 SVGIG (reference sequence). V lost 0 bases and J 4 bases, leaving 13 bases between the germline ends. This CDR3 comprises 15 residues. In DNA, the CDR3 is TGTGCCTGGAGTGTGAAGGTGGGGCTCGGAAACACCATATATTTT. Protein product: CAWSVKVGLGNTIYF.

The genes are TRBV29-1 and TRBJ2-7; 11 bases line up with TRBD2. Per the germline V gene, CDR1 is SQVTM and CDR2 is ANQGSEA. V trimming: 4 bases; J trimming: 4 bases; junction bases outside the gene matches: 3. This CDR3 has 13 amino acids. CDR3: CSVGASGRYEQYF. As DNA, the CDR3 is TGCAGCGTTGGGGCTAGCGGGAGGTACGAGCAGTACTTC.

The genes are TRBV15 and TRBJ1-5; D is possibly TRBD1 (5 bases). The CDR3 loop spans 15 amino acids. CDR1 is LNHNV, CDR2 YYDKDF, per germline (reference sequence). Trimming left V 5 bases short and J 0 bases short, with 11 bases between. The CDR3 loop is CATSFSRDSNQPQHF. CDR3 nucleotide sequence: TGTGCCACCAGCTTCTCCAGGGATAGCAATCAGCCCCAGCATTTT.

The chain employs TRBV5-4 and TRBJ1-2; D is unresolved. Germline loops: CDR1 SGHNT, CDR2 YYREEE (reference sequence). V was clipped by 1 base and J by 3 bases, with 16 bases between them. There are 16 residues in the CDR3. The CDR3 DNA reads TGTGCCAGCAGCTTGTGGAGGCAGAGGGCGTACTATGGCTACACCTTC. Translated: CASSLWRQRAYYGYTF.

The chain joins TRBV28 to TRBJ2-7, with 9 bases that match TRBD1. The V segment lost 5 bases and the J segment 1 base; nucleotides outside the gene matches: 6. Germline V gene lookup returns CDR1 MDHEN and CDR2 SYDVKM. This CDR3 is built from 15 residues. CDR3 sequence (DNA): TGTGCCAGCAGTCCGTACGGGACAGGGTCCTACGAGCAGTACTTC. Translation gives CASSPYGTGSYEQYF.

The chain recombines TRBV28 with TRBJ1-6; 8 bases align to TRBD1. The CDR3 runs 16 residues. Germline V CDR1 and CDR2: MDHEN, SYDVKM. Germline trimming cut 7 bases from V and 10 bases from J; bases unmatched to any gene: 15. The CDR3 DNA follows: TGTGCCAGCACCCGGACAGGGTCAGGTAGCTCCTCACCCCTCCACTTT. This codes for CASTRTGSGSSSPLHF.

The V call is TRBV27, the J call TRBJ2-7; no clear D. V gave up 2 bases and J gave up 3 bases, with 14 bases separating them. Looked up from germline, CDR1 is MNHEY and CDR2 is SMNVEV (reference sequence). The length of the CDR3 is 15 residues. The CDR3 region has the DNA TGTGCCAGCAGTTTAAGCCAGGTTAATATCTACGAGCAGTACTTC. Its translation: CASSLSQVNIYEQYF.

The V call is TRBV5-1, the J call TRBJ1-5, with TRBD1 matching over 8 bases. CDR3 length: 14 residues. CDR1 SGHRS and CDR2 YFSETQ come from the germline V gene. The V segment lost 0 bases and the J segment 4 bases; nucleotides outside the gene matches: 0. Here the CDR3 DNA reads TGCGCCAGCAGCTTGGGGACAGGGAATCAGCCCCAGCATTTT. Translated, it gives CASSLGTGNQPQHF.

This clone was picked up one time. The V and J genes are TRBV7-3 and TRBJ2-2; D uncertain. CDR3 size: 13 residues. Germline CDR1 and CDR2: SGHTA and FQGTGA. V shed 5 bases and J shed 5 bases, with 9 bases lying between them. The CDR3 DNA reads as TGTGCCAGCAGCCTCACCGGGACCGGGGAGCTGTTTTTT. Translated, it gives CASSLTGTGELFF. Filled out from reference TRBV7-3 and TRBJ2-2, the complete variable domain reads GAGVSQTPSNKVTEKGKYVELRCDPISGHTALYWYRQSLGQGPEFLIYFQGTGAADDSGLPNDRFFAVRPEGSVSTLKIQRTERGDSAVYLCASSLTGTGELFFGEGSRLTVL.

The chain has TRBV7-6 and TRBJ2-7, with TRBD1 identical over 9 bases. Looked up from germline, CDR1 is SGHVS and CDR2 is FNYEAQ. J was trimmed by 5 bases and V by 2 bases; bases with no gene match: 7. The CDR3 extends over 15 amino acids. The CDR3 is CASSLRQGVSHEQYF. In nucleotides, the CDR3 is TGTGCCAGCAGCTTAAGACAGGGGGTGAGTCACGAGCAGTACTTC.

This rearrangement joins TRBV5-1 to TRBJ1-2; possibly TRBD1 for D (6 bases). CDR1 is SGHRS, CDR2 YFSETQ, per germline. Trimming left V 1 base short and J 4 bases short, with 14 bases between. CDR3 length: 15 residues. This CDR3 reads CASSLRTEVAYGYTF. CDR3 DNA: TGCGCCAGCAGCTTGAGGACAGAAGTGGCCTATGGCTACACCTTC.

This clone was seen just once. The CDR3 is CASSYATGDYGYTF. The DNA of the CDR3 is TGTGCCAGCAGTTACGCCACAGGGGACTATGGCTACACCTTC. This sequence joins TRBV6-6 and TRBJ1-2, with 7 bases lining up with TRBD1. The V gene end was trimmed by 2 bases and the J gene end by 3 bases; junction bases not matched to a gene: 3. The germline V gene encodes CDR1 MNHNY and CDR2 SVGAGI (reference sequence). There are 14 residues in the CDR3.

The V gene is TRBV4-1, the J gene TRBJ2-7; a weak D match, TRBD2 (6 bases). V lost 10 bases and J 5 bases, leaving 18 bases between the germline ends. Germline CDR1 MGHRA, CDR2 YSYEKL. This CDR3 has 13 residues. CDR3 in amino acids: CATGRTPQNEQYF. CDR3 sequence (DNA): TGCGCCACTGGGAGGACCCCCCAAAACGAGCAGTACTTC.

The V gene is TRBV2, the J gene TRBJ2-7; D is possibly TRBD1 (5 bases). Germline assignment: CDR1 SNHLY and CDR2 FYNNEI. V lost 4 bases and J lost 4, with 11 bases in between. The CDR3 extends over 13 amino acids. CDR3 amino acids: CASSGAGSYEQYF. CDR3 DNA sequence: TGTGCCAGCAGTGGGGCAGGGTCGTACGAGCAGTACTTC.

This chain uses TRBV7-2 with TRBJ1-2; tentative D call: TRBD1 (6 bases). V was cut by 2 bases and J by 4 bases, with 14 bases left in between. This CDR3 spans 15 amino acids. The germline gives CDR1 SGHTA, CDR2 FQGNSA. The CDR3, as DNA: TGTGCCAGCAGCTTACAGGGAGGGGGAGGCTATGGCTACACCTTC. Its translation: CASSLQGGGGYGYTF.

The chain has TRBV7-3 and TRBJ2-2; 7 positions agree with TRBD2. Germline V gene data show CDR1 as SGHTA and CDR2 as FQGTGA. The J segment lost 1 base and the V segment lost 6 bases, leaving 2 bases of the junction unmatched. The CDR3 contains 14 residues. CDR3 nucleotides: TGTGCCAGCAGGGCGGGGGAGAACACCGGGGAGCTGTTTTTT. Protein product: CASRAGENTGELFF.

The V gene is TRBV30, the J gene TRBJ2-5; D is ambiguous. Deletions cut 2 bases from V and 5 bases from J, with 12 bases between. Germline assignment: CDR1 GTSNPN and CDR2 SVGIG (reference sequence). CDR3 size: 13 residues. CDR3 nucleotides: TGTGCCTGGAGTATGGCAGGATGGGAGACCCAGTACTTC. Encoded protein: CAWSMAGWETQYF.

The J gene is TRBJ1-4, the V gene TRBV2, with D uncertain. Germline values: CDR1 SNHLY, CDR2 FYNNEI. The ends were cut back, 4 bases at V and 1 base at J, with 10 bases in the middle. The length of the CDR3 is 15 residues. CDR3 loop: CASSGEGGTNEKLFF. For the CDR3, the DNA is TGTGCCAGCAGTGGGGAGGGAGGAACTAATGAAAAACTGTTTTTT.

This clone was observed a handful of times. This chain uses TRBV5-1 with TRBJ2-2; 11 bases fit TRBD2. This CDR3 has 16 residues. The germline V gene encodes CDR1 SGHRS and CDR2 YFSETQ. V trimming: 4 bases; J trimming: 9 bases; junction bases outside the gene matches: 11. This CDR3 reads CASSDLAGGFGRELFF. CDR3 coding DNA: TGCGCCAGCAGCGACTTAGCGGGAGGGTTTGGCCGGGAGCTGTTTTTT.

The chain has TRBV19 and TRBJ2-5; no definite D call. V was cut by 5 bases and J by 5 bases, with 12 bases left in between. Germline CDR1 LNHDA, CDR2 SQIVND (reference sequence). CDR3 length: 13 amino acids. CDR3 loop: CASSLGWLETQYF. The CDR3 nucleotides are TGTGCCAGTAGTTTAGGGTGGCTCGAGACCCAGTACTTC.

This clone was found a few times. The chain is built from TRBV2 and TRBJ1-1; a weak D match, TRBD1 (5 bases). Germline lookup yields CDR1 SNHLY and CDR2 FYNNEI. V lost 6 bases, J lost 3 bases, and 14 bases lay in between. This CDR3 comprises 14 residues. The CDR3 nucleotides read TGTGCCAGCAGGGTGACAGCTTGGGACACTGAAGCTTTCTTT. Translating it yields CASRVTAWDTEAFF.

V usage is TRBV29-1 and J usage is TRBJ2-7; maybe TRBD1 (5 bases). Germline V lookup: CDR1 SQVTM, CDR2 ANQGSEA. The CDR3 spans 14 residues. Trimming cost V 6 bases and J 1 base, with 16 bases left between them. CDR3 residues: CSVLTLDRSYEQYF. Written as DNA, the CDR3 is TGCAGCGTATTGACCCTTGACAGATCCTACGAGCAGTACTTC.

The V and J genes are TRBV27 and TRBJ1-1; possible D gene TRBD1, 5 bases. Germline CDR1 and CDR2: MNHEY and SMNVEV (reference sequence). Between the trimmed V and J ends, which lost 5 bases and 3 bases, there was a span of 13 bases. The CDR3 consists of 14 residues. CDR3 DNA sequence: TGTGCCAGCAGTCCCGGACAAGTTTACACTGAAGCTTTCTTT. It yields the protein CASSPGQVYTEAFF.

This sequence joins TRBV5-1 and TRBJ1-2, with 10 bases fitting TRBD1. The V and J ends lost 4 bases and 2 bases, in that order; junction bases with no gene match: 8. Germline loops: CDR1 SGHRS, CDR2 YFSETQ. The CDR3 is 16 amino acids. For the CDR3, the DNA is TGCGCCAGCAGCCCTGAACCGGGACAGGGGAACTATGGCTACACCTTC. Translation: CASSPEPGQGNYGYTF.

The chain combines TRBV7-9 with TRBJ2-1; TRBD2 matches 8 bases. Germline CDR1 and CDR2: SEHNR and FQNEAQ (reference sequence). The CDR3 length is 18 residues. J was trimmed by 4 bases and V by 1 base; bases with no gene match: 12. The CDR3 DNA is TGTGCCAGCAGCTTAGTAGGGGCGGGCGGGAGGACTTACAATGAGCAGTTCTTC. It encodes CASSLVGAGGRTYNEQFF.

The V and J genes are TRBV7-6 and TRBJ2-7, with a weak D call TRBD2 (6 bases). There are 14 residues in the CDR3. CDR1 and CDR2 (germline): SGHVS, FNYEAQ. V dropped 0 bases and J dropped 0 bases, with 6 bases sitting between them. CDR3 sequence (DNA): TGTGCCAGCAGCTTAGCGGGAGGCTCCTACGAGCAGTACTTC. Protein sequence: CASSLAGGSYEQYF.

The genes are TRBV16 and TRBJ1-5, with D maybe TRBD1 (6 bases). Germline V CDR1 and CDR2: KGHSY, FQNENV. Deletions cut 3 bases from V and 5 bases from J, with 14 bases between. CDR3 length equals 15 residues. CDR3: CASSHMTGPYQPQHF. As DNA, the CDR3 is TGTGCCAGCAGCCACATGACAGGACCCTATCAGCCCCAGCATTTT.